The rows below give T cell receptor beta chains drawn from one sample of a study of blood T cell repertoires in COVID-19. This table comes from immunoSEQ multiplex PCR, and its TCRdb copy is limited to in-frame clones, with some not included. Among hundreds of thousands of clones listed, about 86% were seen once. Sequencing was carried out using PBMCs or T cells enriched from blood (not recorded which). Receptors were obtained from a young man with acute COVID-19. CDR3s include the opening cysteine and the closing phenylalanine or tryptophan. A D gene is named only where the DNA matches it firmly. Size is stated for part of the rows, as once, few or many counts, or as a class when the clone is expanded.

CDR3: CASSRGHESTFYSNQPQHF
DNA: TGTGCCAGCTCACGGGGGCATGAATCTACTTTTTATAGCAATCAGCCCCAGCATTTT
J: TRBJ1-5
size: -
V: TRBV18
D: -

CDR3: CAWRKTVLVGYTF
DNA: TGTGCCTGGAGAAAAACAGTCCTGGTCGGCTACACCTTC
J: TRBJ1-2
size: -
V: TRBV30
D: -

CDR3: CASSDSRLGSTQYF
DNA: TGTGCCAGCAGCGACTCTCGACTAGGCTCTACGCAGTATTTT
J: TRBJ2-3
size: -
V: TRBV9
D: -

CDR3: CASSLGQGIEVLTF
DNA: TGTGCCAGCAGCTTAGGGCAGGGAATCGAGGTCCTGACTTTC
J: TRBJ2-6
size: -
V: TRBV7-2
D: -

CDR3: CASSAGTSGRGGTQYF
DNA: TGTGCCAGCAGTGCCGGGACTAGCGGGAGGGGGGGGACCCAGTACTTC
J: TRBJ2-5
size: -
V: TRBV25-1
D: TRBD2

CDR3: CAISGDSWNQPQHF
DNA: TGTGCCATCAGTGGGGACAGTTGGAATCAGCCCCAGCATTTT
J: TRBJ1-5
size: -
V: TRBV10-3
D: TRBD1

CDR3: CASSVSGGASTDTQYF
DNA: TGTGCCAGCAGCGTATCAGGGGGCGCGAGCACAGATACGCAGTATTTT
J: TRBJ2-3
size: once
V: TRBV9
D: TRBD1

CDR3: CATSRDQTGGAFF
DNA: TGTGCCACCAGCAGGGACCAGACAGGCGGAGCTTTCTTT
J: TRBJ1-1
size: -
V: TRBV15
D: -

CDR3: CASSTGTGGNEQFF
DNA: TGTGCCAGCAGTACCGGGACAGGGGGGAATGAGCAGTTCTTC
J: TRBJ2-1
size: once
V: TRBV28
D: TRBD1

CDR3: CASSERRGLNEQFF
DNA: TGTGCCAGCAGCGAGCGCCGAGGTTTGAATGAGCAGTTCTTC
J: TRBJ2-1
size: -
V: TRBV28
D: -

CDR3: CASSVGGGGYGYTF
DNA: TGTGCCAGCAGCGTAGGAGGGGGCGGGTATGGCTACACCTTC
J: TRBJ1-2
size: -
V: TRBV9
D: TRBD1

CDR3: CASKGEANKHNEQFF
DNA: TGTGCCAGCAAAGGGGAGGCGAACAAACACAATGAGCAGTTCTTC
J: TRBJ2-1
size: -
V: TRBV6-5
D: -

CDR3: CASSVQGDYGYTF
DNA: TGTGCCAGCTCAGTACAGGGGGACTATGGCTACACCTTC
J: TRBJ1-2
size: -
V: TRBV18
D: TRBD1

CDR3: CATSRSGEVPGYTF
DNA: TGTGCCACCTCCCGGTCCGGGGAAGTCCCTGGCTACACCTTC
J: TRBJ1-2
size: -
V: TRBV24-1
D: -

CDR3: CASKDGDSPLHF
DNA: TGTGCCAGCAAAGACGGAGATTCACCCCTCCACTTT
J: TRBJ1-6
size: -
V: TRBV25-1
D: -

CDR3: CASSPGQEGVSPLHF
DNA: TGTGCCAGCAGTCCGGGACAAGAAGGTGTTTCACCCCTCCACTTT
J: TRBJ1-6
size: once
V: TRBV6-4
D: -

CDR3: CASSPTQGQITDTQYF
DNA: TGTGCCAGCTCACCGACTCAGGGACAGATCACAGATACGCAGTATTTT
J: TRBJ2-3
size: -
V: TRBV18
D: TRBD1

CDR3: CARGLEQPQHF
DNA: TGTGCCAGGGGGCTAGAACAGCCCCAGCATTTT
J: TRBJ1-5
size: few
V: TRBV6-5
D: -

CDR3: CASSLKGLAGGRETQYF
DNA: TGTGCCAGCAGCCTAAAGGGACTAGCGGGGGGGCGTGAGACCCAGTACTTC
J: TRBJ2-5
size: -
V: TRBV13
D: TRBD2

CDR3: CASSPQQDEQFF
DNA: TGTGCCAGCTCCCCGCAGCAGGATGAGCAGTTCTTC
J: TRBJ2-1
size: -
V: TRBV18
D: -

CDR3: CASSLSENEQFF
DNA: TGTGCCAGCAGCTTATCCGAGAATGAGCAGTTCTTC
J: TRBJ2-1
size: -
V: TRBV11-2
D: -

CDR3: CASSGGGWIPSTEAFF
DNA: TGTGCCAGCAGCGGGGGGGGATGGATCCCGAGCACTGAAGCTTTCTTT
J: TRBJ1-1
size: -
V: TRBV9
D: -

CDR3: CASSLVAAAATNEKLFF
DNA: TGCGCCAGCAGCTTGGTTGCGGCAGCTGCAACTAATGAAAAACTGTTTTTT
J: TRBJ1-4
size: -
V: TRBV5-1
D: -

CDR3: CASSLDLDRGTGELFF
DNA: TGTGCCAGCAGCTTAGATCTGGACAGGGGTACCGGGGAGCTGTTTTTT
J: TRBJ2-2
size: -
V: TRBV11-2
D: TRBD1

CDR3: CASKVSEGARDGYTF
DNA: TGTGCCAGTAAGGTTTCCGAGGGGGCGCGAGATGGCTACACCTTC
J: TRBJ1-2
size: -
V: TRBV19
D: TRBD1

CDR3: CASSQASGIADTQYF
DNA: TGTGCCAGCAGCCAAGCCAGCGGGATCGCAGATACGCAGTATTTT
J: TRBJ2-3
size: -
V: TRBV4-2
D: TRBD2

CDR3: CASSQENPKLFSGNTIYF
DNA: TGTGCCAGCAGCCAAGAGAACCCAAAACTTTTCTCTGGAAACACCATATATTTT
J: TRBJ1-3
size: -
V: TRBV3-1/TRBV3-2
D: -

CDR3: CASSRTGGSSYNEQFF
DNA: TGTGCCAGCAGTCGAACGGGGGGCAGCTCCTACAATGAGCAGTTCTTC
J: TRBJ2-1
size: -
V: TRBV27
D: -

CDR3: CASRSYRGRVEAFF
DNA: TGTGCCAGCAGATCATACAGGGGGCGGGTCGAAGCTTTCTTT
J: TRBJ1-1
size: -
V: TRBV28
D: TRBD1

CDR3: CASSLVPAGGLLAKNIQYF
DNA: TGTGCCAGCAGCTTAGTCCCAGCGGGAGGCCTTCTAGCCAAAAACATTCAGTACTTC
J: TRBJ2-4
size: -
V: TRBV7-2
D: TRBD2

CDR3: CASSRISGGSTDTQYF
DNA: TGTGCCAGCAGCCGGATTAGCGGGGGAAGCACAGATACGCAGTATTTT
J: TRBJ2-3
size: -
V: TRBV9
D: TRBD2

CDR3: CASSFYSGTEGIKLFF
DNA: TGTGCCAGCAGCTTTTATTCCGGGACAGAGGGGATAAAACTGTTTTTT
J: TRBJ1-4
size: -
V: TRBV5-1
D: TRBD1

CDR3: CASIGGAGTDTQYF
DNA: TGTGCCAGTATCGGCGGGGCGGGCACAGATACGCAGTATTTT
J: TRBJ2-3
size: -
V: TRBV18
D: -

CDR3: CATSETGGNREQGGELFF
DNA: TGTGCCACCAGTGAGACAGGGGGCAACCGGGAACAGGGCGGGGAGCTGTTTTTT
J: TRBJ2-2
size: -
V: TRBV24-1
D: TRBD1

CDR3: CSVEVLSSGNEQFF
DNA: TGCAGCGTTGAAGTCCTATCTTCGGGAAATGAGCAGTTCTTC
J: TRBJ2-1
size: once
V: TRBV29-1
D: -

CDR3: CASSDGRGSTDTQYF
DNA: TGTGCCAGCAGTGATGGGCGGGGTAGCACAGATACGCAGTATTTT
J: TRBJ2-3
size: once
V: TRBV2
D: -

CDR3: CASSPLGAGGRDTQYF
DNA: TGTGCCAGCAGCCCGCTAGGGGCGGGGGGCAGAGATACGCAGTATTTT
J: TRBJ2-3
size: -
V: TRBV3-1/TRBV3-2
D: TRBD2

CDR3: CASSANRGANEKLFF
DNA: TGTGCCAGCAGCGCCAACAGGGGTGCTAATGAAAAACTGTTTTTT
J: TRBJ1-4
size: -
V: TRBV9
D: TRBD1

CDR3: CASSVATTSSTDTQYF
DNA: TGTGCCAGCAGCGTAGCTACGACAAGCAGCACAGATACGCAGTATTTT
J: TRBJ2-3
size: -
V: TRBV9
D: -

CDR3: CASSTISGTGGSPLHF
DNA: TGTGCCAGCAGCACAATCTCCGGGACAGGGGGTTCACCCCTCCACTTT
J: TRBJ1-6
size: few
V: TRBV7-2
D: TRBD1

CDR3: CASSSQGGDYGYTF
DNA: TGTGCCAGCAGCTCCCAAGGGGGGGACTATGGCTACACCTTC
J: TRBJ1-2
size: -
V: TRBV5-1
D: -

CDR3: CAVQGNTEAFF
DNA: TGTGCCGTACAGGGGAACACTGAAGCTTTCTTT
J: TRBJ1-1
size: -
V: TRBV6-5
D: -

CDR3: CATSDSRQLNTEAFF
DNA: TGTGCCACCAGTGATTCACGACAGCTGAACACTGAAGCTTTCTTT
J: TRBJ1-1
size: -
V: TRBV24-1
D: -

CDR3: CASSMGLAGPTGELFF
DNA: TGTGCCAGCAGCATGGGACTAGCGGGACCCACCGGGGAGCTGTTTTTT
J: TRBJ2-2
size: -
V: TRBV4-2
D: TRBD2